The 32 T cell receptor beta chains below all came from one sample that was sequenced in a study of T cell changes during pregnancy in multiple sclerosis (dated by TCRdb to the late 2010s). Libraries were made using the immunoSEQ multiplex PCR assay. The clones in this table, taken by TCRdb from immuneACCESS, are in-frame only. Not every clone is retained; where verified, under half of the shortfall comes from an unresolved V gene, and the cause of the rest is unknown. Recorded for this sample are more than 55,000 clones; 91% of them occurred a single time. Of the sample, about 2% falls within the top ten clones. The input for sequencing was peripheral blood, taken in the third trimester of pregnancy. The receptors were gathered from a female donor in good health, enrolled as a control in a pregnancy study.

V gene TRBV29-1 combines with J gene TRBJ1-3; TRBD1 aligns across 7 bases. V lost 8 bases, J lost 0 bases, and 16 bases stayed unmatched. In germline, CDR1 is SQVTM, CDR2 ANQGSEA. The CDR3 sequence is 17 residues long. CDR3 loop: CSRRDSQTWSSGNTIYF. CDR3 DNA: TGCAGCCGCCGGGACAGCCAGACTTGGAGCTCTGGAAACACCATATATTTT.

The V and J genes are TRBV9 and TRBJ2-1, with a possible D match to TRBD1 (5 bases). The V end lost 5 bases, the J end lost 4 bases, and 19 bases lay between the germline ends. The CDR3 extends over 16 amino acids. CDR1 SGDLS and CDR2 YYNGEE come from the germline V gene. Here the CDR3 DNA reads TGTGCCAGCAGTTCCCCTCAGGGTACTGGGTACAATGAGCAGTTCTTC. This gives the protein CASSSPQGTGYNEQFF.

The chain couples TRBV5-1 to TRBJ2-7, with 7 bases fitting TRBD2. Germline loops: CDR1 SGHRS, CDR2 YFSETQ. V gave up 2 bases and J gave up 2 bases; unmatched junction bases: 7. CDR3 size: 15 residues. CDR3 nucleotides: TGCGCCAGCAGCTTTAGTGGCGGGAGTCCCTACGAGCAGTACTTC. This sequence encodes CASSFSGGSPYEQYF.

This clone has a single count. V usage is TRBV2 and J usage is TRBJ2-5, with TRBD2 identical over 8 bases. Unmatched junction bases numbered 8, after V lost 7 bases and J lost 1 base. This CDR3 region has 15 residues. Germline V gene sequence: CDR1 SNHLY, CDR2 FYNNEI. The CDR3: CASIGTRGGQETQYF. The CDR3 DNA reads TGTGCCAGCATCGGGACTAGAGGGGGCCAAGAGACCCAGTACTTC. Looking up the rest from reference TRBV2 and TRBJ2-5 gives the full variable domain: EPEVTQTPSHQVTQMGQEVILRCVPISNHLYFYWYRQILGQKVEFLVSFYNNEISEKSEIFDDQFSVERPDGSNFTLKIRSTKLEDSAMYFCASIGTRGGQETQYFGPGTRLLVL.

This rearrangement joins TRBV7-2 to TRBJ2-7; 9 positions match TRBD1. V was pared by 4 bases and J by 6 bases, with 4 bases of the junction left unmatched. The CDR3 is made up of 13 amino acids. The germline V gene has CDR1 SGHTA and CDR2 FQGNSA. The CDR3 sequence: CASSSNRGREQYF. The DNA of the CDR3 is TGTGCCAGCAGCTCTAACAGGGGGCGCGAGCAGTACTTC.

The chain carries TRBV19 and TRBJ1-2; tentative D call: TRBD1 (5 bases). V shed 3 bases and J shed 4 bases, with 9 bases lying between them. Germline CDR1 is LNHDA and CDR2 is SQIVND (reference sequence). CDR3 length: 13 amino acids. The CDR3 sequence is CASSIQGGYGYTF. The CDR3 DNA follows: TGTGCCAGTAGTATTCAGGGTGGCTATGGCTACACCTTC.

This chain joins TRBV5-6 and TRBJ2-5; no clear D gene. The CDR3 totals 13 residues. The V and J ends lost 5 bases and 2 bases respectively, with 10 bases between them. Looked up from germline, CDR1 is SGHDT and CDR2 is YYEEEE. The CDR3 region has the DNA TGTGCCAGCAGACCCGACTCGCAAGAGACCCAGTACTTC. Translated, it gives CASRPDSQETQYF.

The chain employs TRBV5-6 and TRBJ2-7; D remains unclear. The CDR3 covers 13 residues. Trimming cost V 3 bases and J 4 bases, with 11 bases left between them. Germline V gene sequence: CDR1 SGHDT, CDR2 YYEEEE. The CDR3 loop reads CASSYMRGYEQYF. The CDR3 nucleotides read TGTGCCAGCAGCTATATGAGAGGATACGAGCAGTACTTC.

This chain links TRBV9 with TRBJ2-7; TRBD2 might be the D (5 bases). Germline V gene sequence: CDR1 SGDLS, CDR2 YYNGEE. The CDR3 consists of 15 residues. V gave up 4 bases and J gave up 0 bases, with 14 bases separating them. The CDR3 loop is CASSSFSGSSYEQYF. DNA of the CDR3: TGTGCCAGCAGCTCCTTCTCGGGGAGCTCCTACGAGCAGTACTTC.

The chain has TRBV6-1 and TRBJ2-7; D gene unclear. This CDR3 is built from 11 residues. Germline V gene sequence: CDR1 MNHNS, CDR2 SASEGT. Trimming took off 2 bases at V and 7 bases at J, with 6 bases between the two ends. CDR3 loop: CASSESWEQYF. The CDR3 nucleotides read TGTGCCAGCAGTGAAAGCTGGGAGCAGTACTTC.

This chain links TRBV5-6 with TRBJ2-7; no clear D. CDR3 length equals 11 residues. CDR1 and CDR2 from the germline V gene are SGHDT and YYEEEE. The V end lost 0 bases, the J end lost 5 bases, and 3 bases lay between the germline ends. CDR3 nucleotide sequence: TGTGCCAGCAGCTTGGTAAACGAGCAGTACTTC. Protein sequence: CASSLVNEQYF.

The V and J genes are TRBV19 and TRBJ1-6; a weak D match, TRBD1 (6 bases). The CDR3 is made up of 14 amino acids. The ends were cut back, 11 bases at V and 9 bases at J, with 20 bases in the middle. Per germline, CDR1 LNHDA and CDR2 SQIVND (reference sequence). The CDR3 DNA sequence: TGTGCCTCCCTTGAAGGGACATTTGCTTCACCCCTCCACTTT. This translates into CASLEGTFASPLHF.

This sequence joins TRBV29-1 and TRBJ1-2, with TRBD1 identical over 8 bases. This CDR3 spans 13 amino acids. The V gene's germline CDR1 is SQVTM and CDR2 ANQGSEA. J lost 7 bases, V lost 6 bases, and 10 bases had no gene match. In DNA, the CDR3 is TGCAGCGTGATAAGGACAGGGTGGGCTGGCTACACCTTC. Its translation is CSVIRTGWAGYTF.

V gene TRBV2 combines with J gene TRBJ1-2, with no clear D. Trimming cost V 7 bases and J 6 bases, with 27 bases left between them. CDR3 length equals 17 residues. The germline V gene has CDR1 SNHLY and CDR2 FYNNEI. The CDR3 nucleotides are TGTGCCAGCACCGAGGGAAGGCTGATACCCGTAACTCATGGCTACACCTTC. The encoded protein is CASTEGRLIPVTHGYTF. The whole variable domain, remainder taken from reference TRBV2 and TRBJ1-2, is EPEVTQTPSHQVTQMGQEVILRCVPISNHLYFYWYRQILGQKVEFLVSFYNNEISEKSEIFDDQFSVERPDGSNFTLKIRSTKLEDSAMYFCASTEGRLIPVTHGYTFGSGTRLTVV.

The V call is TRBV30, the J call TRBJ2-1; 8 nucleotides match TRBD1. Germline V CDR1 and CDR2: GTSNPN, SVGIG (reference sequence). The CDR3 has 13 residues. With V trimmed by 3 bases and J by 13 bases, 11 bases remained unmatched. CDR3 bases: TGTGCCTGGAGCCCCTGGACAGGGAATGGACAGTTCTTC. This sequence encodes CAWSPWTGNGQFF.

The chain combines TRBV10-3 with TRBJ1-4; D unresolved. The V gene's germline CDR1 is ENHRY and CDR2 SYGVKD. The CDR3 runs to 13 residues. V was trimmed by 2 bases and J by 8 bases, leaving 9 bases between them. The CDR3 coding sequence is TGTGCCATCAGTGAGCACCTGAGCGAAAAACTGTTTTTT. Encoded protein: CAISEHLSEKLFF.

The chain couples TRBV28 to TRBJ1-2; no reliable D call. The CDR3 totals 14 residues. V lost 1 base to trimming and J lost 9 bases, with 15 bases between them. From germline, CDR1 is MDHEN and CDR2 SYDVKM. The CDR3 nucleotides are TGTGCCAGCAGTTTATTAGTACCAGGCCAGAGCTACACCTTC. Protein product: CASSLLVPGQSYTF.

The chain joins TRBV5-1 to TRBJ2-5; D gene ambiguous. Germline-derived CDR1 and CDR2 are SGHRS and YFSETQ. The CDR3 spans 13 residues. V lost 1 base and J lost 5, with 9 bases in between. The CDR3 coding sequence is TGCGCCAGCAGCTTGCTCGAGGCGGAGACCCAGTACTTC. It is translated as CASSLLEAETQYF.

V usage is TRBV2 and J usage is TRBJ2-5; D might be TRBD1 (5 bases). CDR1 is SNHLY, CDR2 FYNNEI, per germline. Trimming cost V 4 bases and J 1 base, with 10 bases left between them. The CDR3 is 14 residues long. The CDR3 spells CASSGTFFQETQYF. Written as DNA, the CDR3 is TGTGCCAGCAGTGGGACATTCTTCCAAGAGACCCAGTACTTC.

The chain uses TRBV10-3 and TRBJ1-5; D is perhaps TRBD1 (5 bases). The V gene's germline CDR1 is ENHRY and CDR2 SYGVKD. CDR3 size: 16 residues. V lost 2 bases and J 4 bases, leaving 15 bases between the germline ends. As DNA, the CDR3 is TGTGCCATCAGTGAGCCAAGCACAGGTAAAAATCAGCCCCAGCATTTT. As protein: CAISEPSTGKNQPQHF.

The table lists this clone with a count of one. The chain recombines TRBV28 with TRBJ1-5, with D possibly TRBD1 on 5 matching bases. CDR1 and CDR2 (germline): MDHEN, SYDVKM. V was pared by 2 bases and J by 0 bases, with 8 bases between. The CDR3 runs to 15 residues. The CDR3 reads CASSLGGNSNQPQHF. The CDR3 DNA sequence: TGTGCCAGCAGTTTAGGGGGGAATAGCAATCAGCCCCAGCATTTT.

This rearrangement joins TRBV4-1 to TRBJ2-1, with 16 bases identical to TRBD2. V lost 3 bases to trimming and J lost 7 bases; unmatched junction nucleotides: 9. The CDR3 consists of 18 residues. Germline lookup yields CDR1 MGHRA and CDR2 YSYEKL. The CDR3, as DNA: TGCGCCAGCAGCCAGGGACTAGCGGGAGGGCCGGGTGGGAATGAGCAGTTCTTC. Translating gives CASSQGLAGGPGGNEQFF.

This rearrangement joins TRBV28 to TRBJ2-7; perhaps TRBD2 as D (5 bases). The CDR3 is made up of 15 amino acids. The V gene's germline CDR1 is MDHEN and CDR2 SYDVKM. Trimming took off 3 bases at V and 0 bases at J, with 12 bases between the two ends. CDR3 DNA sequence: TGTGCCAGCAGTTTGGACGGACTCATCTCCTACGAGCAGTACTTC. This codes for CASSLDGLISYEQYF.

The genes are TRBV7-9 and TRBJ2-7; 9 positions agree with TRBD2. Looked up from germline, CDR1 is SEHNR and CDR2 is FQNEAQ (reference sequence). The trim removed 2 bases at V and 2 bases at J, leaving 4 bases unmatched. The CDR3 extends over 15 amino acids. The CDR3 loop is CASSLSASGAYEQYF. CDR3 coding DNA: TGTGCCAGCAGCTTATCGGCTAGCGGGGCCTACGAGCAGTACTTC.

The genes are TRBV4-1 and TRBJ2-4; D is perhaps TRBD2 (7 bases). This CDR3 is built from 16 residues. Trimming took 4 bases from V and 6 from J, leaving 19 bases between them. CDR1 MGHRA and CDR2 YSYEKL come from the germline V gene. The CDR3 nucleotides are TGCGCCAGCAGCCGTGAGGGGGGAGGGAGCCGAAACATTCAGTACTTC. Amino acids: CASSREGGGSRNIQYF.

V gene TRBV9 combines with J gene TRBJ2-7, with TRBD2 identical over 9 bases. CDR1 and CDR2 from the germline V gene are SGDLS and YYNGEE. The CDR3 length is 18 residues. The ends lost 0 bases at V and 2 bases at J; junction bases unmatched: 12. The CDR3 here is CASSVGPRGGAQTYEQYF. For the CDR3, the DNA is TGTGCCAGCAGCGTAGGTCCCCGCGGGGGGGCACAAACCTACGAGCAGTACTTC.

The V and J genes are TRBV5-4 and TRBJ2-3, with D possibly matching TRBD2 (5 bases). Trimming took off 4 bases at V and 1 base at J, with 13 bases between the two ends. CDR1 is SGHNT, CDR2 YYREEE, per germline (reference sequence). This CDR3 contains 15 residues. The CDR3 coding sequence is TGTGCCAGCAGCCCGGACGCCGGGGGCACAGATACGCAGTATTTT. This sequence encodes CASSPDAGGTDTQYF.

The V gene is TRBV18, the J gene TRBJ2-3, with D unclear. With 3 bases removed from V and 1 base from J, the gap between germline ends came to 5 bases. Looked up from germline, CDR1 is KGHSH and CDR2 is LQKENI. The CDR3 is made up of 13 amino acids. The CDR3 DNA reads as TGTGCCAGCTCACCGGCAGGCACAGATACGCAGTATTTT. This codes for CASSPAGTDTQYF.

V usage is TRBV6-6 and J usage is TRBJ1-2; 7 bases agree with TRBD1. Germline CDR1 is MNHNY and CDR2 is SVGAGI (reference sequence). The CDR3 is 13 residues long. Trimming cost V 5 bases and J 4 bases; bases outside gene matches: 4. CDR3 nucleotide sequence: TGTGCCAGCAGTCGGGACAGTTCCTATGGCTACACCTTC. Protein sequence: CASSRDSSYGYTF.

The J gene is TRBJ2-1, the V gene TRBV28; D possibly corresponds to TRBD1 (5 bases). There are 13 residues in the CDR3. Per germline, CDR1 MDHEN and CDR2 SYDVKM. The V gene lost 4 bases and the J gene lost 4 bases, with 8 bases spanning the gap. CDR3 sequence reads: CASSWTLYNEQFF. The CDR3, as DNA: TGTGCCAGCAGTTGGACATTATACAATGAGCAGTTCTTC.

The chain is built from TRBV7-8 and TRBJ2-7; 13 bases map to TRBD2. Germline V CDR1 and CDR2: SGHVS, FQNEAQ. The CDR3 contains 18 residues. Losses at the gene ends were 3 bases for V and 3 bases for J; bases not matched to a gene: 11. The CDR3: CASSFYPPGTSGNYEQYF. The CDR3 nucleotides read TGTGCCAGCAGCTTTTACCCGCCAGGGACTAGCGGGAACTACGAGCAGTACTTC.

This rearrangement joins TRBV10-1 to TRBJ2-3; 7 nucleotides match TRBD1. The CDR3 consists of 13 residues. V shed 5 bases, J shed 5 bases, and the junction held 4 bases outside the gene matches. Per the germline V gene, CDR1 is WNHNN and CDR2 is SYGVQD (reference sequence). In DNA form, the CDR3 reads TGCGCCAGCAGTCCTCAGGGGGTAGATACGCAGTATTTT. Translating gives CASSPQGVDTQYF.